This T cell receptor (beta chain) was retrieved from a study of cytomegalovirus exposure and HLA in healthy donors (dated by TCRdb to about 2017). For the study in its entirety: An earlier analysis of 587 of the donors reported roughly 300 Gb of sequence data and 95 million to 120 million unique TCR beta sequences obtained from about 179 million T cells. An earlier analysis of roughly 600 of the donors used high-throughput TCR beta sequencing to judge whether each TCR beta V gene segment behaved as functional or pseudogenic. HLA typing covered class I and class II loci at four-digit resolution. Five DR-DQ haplotypes were handled as single units for association and clustering, since linkage in the cohort was strong. About 300 gigabases of sequencing data and some 85 million unique TCR sequences were included in an early release covering about 620 HLA-typed donors. The study profiled the T cell repertoires of around 700 subjects by immunosequencing and related them to cytomegalovirus serostatus. In the later analysis, no new phenotypic data were used to find candidate immune exposures; instead, reliance was placed on TCR beta sequences and their occurrence across donors. Every repertoire in the discovery cohort had been generated on one and the same sequencing platform. Among the roughly 400 genotyped donors, more than 70% belonged to the genetic ancestry cluster associated with self-reported Caucasian donors. In addition to the first cohort of 666 subjects, a separate validation cohort of approximately 130 different subjects was used. The study was designed to test whether signatures of past pathogen exposure could be identified by cataloging public T cell receptors. Donor age, sex, ethnicity and CMV serostatus were compiled together with the repertoire data. A later analysis re-examined previously published TCR beta repertoires from around 670 donors and added high-resolution HLA genotyping to investigate patterns of TCR occurrence. Typing coverage varied by locus: about 629-640 donors for A, B, C, DRB1 and DQB1; 500 to 550 for DQA1; more than 600 for DPA1; some 470 for DPB1. Genome-wide SNP genotypes for about 60% of the roughly 670 donors were used in a later genetic analysis, which treated that subset as a discovery cohort. The study combined high-throughput TCR immunosequencing, statistical association of individual TCRs with disease status, and machine learning to predict cytomegalovirus infection status. Across about 380 genotyped donors of the cohort, an average of approximately 220,000 unique TCR beta nucleotide sequences per donor were sequenced, and roughly 20% of those sequences were non-productive.

The cohort was made up of approximately 670 healthy bone marrow donors. At the time of sampling, every cohort member was nominally healthy, though immune exposures that went unrecorded were likely present. The donor tested CMV seronegative, placing the donor among the 350 to 400 seronegative members of the cohort. A peripheral blood sample was provided by each donor, and peripheral blood mononuclear cells were used for TCR beta sequencing. The Qiagen DNeasy Blood Extraction Kit was used to extract genomic DNA from the blood cell samples. The investigation overall reported the following: The study gave a list of about 170 TCR beta chains associated with cytomegalovirus. Linkage disequilibrium might explain the correlated functional status among segregating V segments, but an unknown experimental factor could not be ruled out. An earlier analysis of approximately 590 of the donors showed that most TCR beta V segments appeared in productive rearrangements either about 87% or about 30% of the time, which broadly matched IMGT annotations. Because HLA typing was unavailable for some donors at each locus, only the typed subset was used in association tests. The sequencing pipeline was judged likely to have produced a cluster of highly shared sequence variants as a technical artifact. Approximately 16 rarely observed V segments, including chromosome 9 orphons, were excluded from the earlier analysis of 550 to 700 of the donors because counts were too low. A further reported finding was that TCR beta sequences accurately predicted the HLA-A and HLA-B alleles for most subjects in the first cohort. This cohort had only TCR beta chains sequenced, and the lack of alpha or paired-chain data limited which features could be detected. Specific HLA alleles were associated with 16,951 TCR beta sequences at a false discovery rate of 0.05 in a later analysis. The classifier was reported to diagnose cytomegalovirus status with high specificity and sensitivity in both the original and validation cohorts. A later analysis found that TCR association rates varied across HLA loci, with DRB1 alleles showing the most associated TCRs and HLA-C alleles the fewest. Most CMV-associated TCR beta chains appeared to be HLA-restricted in a later analysis, and the HLA associations seemed to be driven largely by CMV exposure. A later genetic analysis reported fewer N-insertions in productive TCRs among donors in an Asian-associated ancestry cluster than the roughly 640-donor mean. The presence/absence analyses assumed that sequencing depth was roughly uniform across donors, and that assumption may not be true. Across donors, most TCR sequences were observed very rarely, whereas some public TCRs were present in many individuals. CMV serostatus was the only immune exposure information available for the cohort. A few of the identified cytomegalovirus-associated TCR beta chains were confirmed in vitro to be specific for cytomegalovirus antigens. A later analysis found that HLA-associated TCR beta chains were more clonally expanded and had lower generation probabilities than equally common non-associated chains. According to a later analysis, parvovirus B19, influenza, CMV and Epstein-Barr virus appeared linked to several top co-occurrence clusters. An association between a missense DCLRE1C variant and V-gene and J-gene trimming of TCR beta chains was found in a later genetic analysis and replicated in an independent cohort. Assigning TCR associations to individual alleles was difficult when HLA alleles, especially DR and DQ, strongly co-occurred. According to the authors, the approach could potentially be generalized to other disease states and immunological phenotypes.

For this clone: Its antigen specificity is not known. No clone much larger than this one lies a single base away; base qualities are absent.

The protocol used for the library was the immunoSEQ multiplex PCR assay. A mixture of 60 forward primers for TCR Vbeta segments and 13 reverse primers for TCR Jbeta segments was used in the multiplex PCR. Amplification of the CDR3 region of rearranged TCR beta genes was performed with a multiplex PCR assay on genomic DNA. The Illumina HiSeq System was used to sequence the amplified TCR beta libraries as 87-base-pair reads. The study's processing was this. A later analysis tallied tens of millions of unique TCR beta chains across the 610 or so repertoires, and some 12 million of those chains were shared by two or more donors. To remove PCR and sequencing errors, raw reads were error-corrected and collapsed into unique sequences using a nearest-neighbor algorithm that merged closely related sequences. Alignment of CDR3 sequences to IMGT reference sequences was used to assign V, D and J gene segments. For a sequence to be retained, a match of at least six nucleotides to both a V gene segment and a J gene segment was required. A rearrangement was called productive if the CDR3 had no stop codons and remained in frame with V and J, and every other rearrangement was called non-productive. CDR3 was defined according to IMGT convention as the region running from the second conserved V-encoded cysteine to the conserved J-encoded phenylalanine. In an earlier analysis of 550 to 650 of the donors, sequences lacking an unambiguous match to a single V gene segment were excluded. In an earlier analysis of approximately 610 of the donors, V segments were called functional above 56.7% productive rearrangements and were called segregating when the between-donor standard deviation exceeded 5%. A statistical classification framework was developed to diagnose cytomegalovirus status using the catalog of TCR beta chain sequences. A later analysis assigned V and J genes by comparing TCR nucleotide sequences with IMGT/GENE-DB human TR gene sequences. Using the TCRdist pipeline, a later analysis assigned CDR3 sequences along with most-parsimonious VDJ recombination scenarios. A later analysis defined each TCR beta chain by its CDR3 amino acid sequence plus V-gene family, and excluded reads lacking a unique V-gene family. As a way to deal with suspected cross-contamination and a sequencing artifact, a later analysis dropped roughly 600 nucleotide sequences that were highly shared and had low generation probability. In a later analysis, a clonal expansion index was calculated for each public chain from normalized within-repertoire ranks of inferred template counts. In a later analysis, generation probabilities were computed with a VDJ recombination model fitted to out-of-frame rearrangements, and the resulting probabilities were checked against IGoR. In a later analysis, hypergeometric tests were used to score TCR-TCR, TCR-HLA and TCR-CMV co-occurrence, with a repertoire-size bias correction applied to TCR pairs. False discovery rates were estimated in a later analysis by permuting HLA or CMV assignments 20 times. In a later analysis, co-occurring TCRs were grouped using DBSCAN, with TCRdist sequence similarity added in when clustering inside HLA-allele-positive subsets. Repertoires with fewer than 30,000 or more than 120,000 public chains were left out of co-occurrence clustering, as were a handful of repertoires with anomalous nucleotide sharing. TCRdb re-hosts the immuneACCESS table, in-frame sequences only. Its copies lack some clones; in the studies checked, an unresolved V gene accounts for under half of them, and the cause for the rest is not known. V and J calls and clone size are copied from that table; D and trimming were computed from the DNA. This sample lists 150,000 to 200,000 clones; roughly four fifths were detected once. The ten most abundant clones make up 1% of the sample.

Source material: PBMCs. This clonotype was obtained from a middle-aged woman in good health and CMV-seronegative.

CDR3 sequence: CAWSVLLGAGGSDTQYF. The sequence in DNA is TGTGCCTGGAGTGTTCTACTGGGAGCGGGAGGCTCCGATACGCAGTATTTT. The rearranged segments are TRBV30 and TRBJ2-3; the central 9 bases match TRBD2. The CDR3 sequence holds 17 residues, the cysteine and phenylalanine included. CDR3 DNA is the only sequence kept; it has 51 bases, read in frame from the first base. Trimming leaves V shorter by 0 bases and J shorter by 6 bases, with the junction holding 13 bases beyond the gene matches. CDR1 and CDR2, per the germline V gene (reference sequence), are GTSNPN and SVGIG.